This T cell receptor (beta chain) was profiled in a study of shared clonotypes between healthy human individuals. Generated by immunoSEQ multiplex PCR, the TCRdb table keeps only in-frame clones and is missing some. The sample holds under 850,000 clones, 72% seen once. Germline V CDR1 and CDR2: SGHVS, FQNEAQ. V was pared by 3 bases and J by 11 bases, with 25 bases between. CDR3 length equals 17 residues. The TCR was taken from a woman under 40 in good health. The V call is TRBV7-8, the J call TRBJ1-4, with D possibly being TRBD1 (5 bases). Input material: memory CD4+ T cells sorted from blood. Stated subset: CD45RA-negative fraction. The CDR3 reads CASSLGGIGGGVEKLFF. DNA for the CDR3: TGTGCCAGCAGCTTGGGAGGAATCGGGGGAGGAGTAGAGAAACTGTTTTTT.